This T cell receptor beta chain was sequenced for a study of CD8+ T cells in alopecia areata. On the study more broadly: Oral tofacitinib, 5 to 10 mg twice daily, was given in an open-label trial. Affected scalp percentage gauged treated patients' severity.

V was shortened by 3 bases and J by 4 bases, with 12 bases between the two germline ends. Per germline, CDR1 LNHNV and CDR2 YYDKDF (reference sequence). This CDR3 has 15 residues. A word on this clone: Its matching antigen is unknown.

Study outcomes and limitations: One nonresponder leaves baseline CD8+ expansion's link to response uncertain.

Sequencing relied on a cDNA template that was reverse transcribed from extracted RNA. Profiled with immunoSEQ multiplex PCR; TCRdb holds only in-frame clones, not every one. The table has 150,000 to 200,000 clones, roughly three fifths seen once. Treatment reported: oral pan-JAK inhibitor, 5-10 mg twice daily. Punch biopsies of lesional scalp, plus peripheral blood, were taken from alopecia areata patients. The TCR sequence derives from a human donor with alopecia areata. The V and J genes are TRBV15 and TRBJ1-4; D gene uncertain. The input for sequencing was CD4+ T cells sorted from blood, taken around week 50, from a patient treated with tofacitinib. This CDR3 is CATSSFTVHNEKLFF. DNA for the CDR3: TGTGCCACCAGCAGCTTCACGGTTCATAATGAAAAACTGTTTTTT.